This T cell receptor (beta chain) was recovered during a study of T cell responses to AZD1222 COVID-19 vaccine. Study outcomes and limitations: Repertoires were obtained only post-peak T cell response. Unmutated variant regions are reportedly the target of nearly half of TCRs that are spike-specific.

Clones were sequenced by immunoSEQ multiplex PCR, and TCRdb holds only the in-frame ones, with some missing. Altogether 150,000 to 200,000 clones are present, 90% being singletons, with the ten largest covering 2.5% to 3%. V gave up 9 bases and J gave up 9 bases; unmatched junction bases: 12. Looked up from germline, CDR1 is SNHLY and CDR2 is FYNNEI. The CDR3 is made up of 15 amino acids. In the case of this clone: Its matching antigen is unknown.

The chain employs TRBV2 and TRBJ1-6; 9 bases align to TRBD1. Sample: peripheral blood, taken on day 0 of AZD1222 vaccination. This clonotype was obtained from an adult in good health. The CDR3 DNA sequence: TGTGCCAGTACTCTGCGACAGGGGGTTGGTTCACCCCTCCACTTT. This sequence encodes CASTLRQGVGSPLHF.